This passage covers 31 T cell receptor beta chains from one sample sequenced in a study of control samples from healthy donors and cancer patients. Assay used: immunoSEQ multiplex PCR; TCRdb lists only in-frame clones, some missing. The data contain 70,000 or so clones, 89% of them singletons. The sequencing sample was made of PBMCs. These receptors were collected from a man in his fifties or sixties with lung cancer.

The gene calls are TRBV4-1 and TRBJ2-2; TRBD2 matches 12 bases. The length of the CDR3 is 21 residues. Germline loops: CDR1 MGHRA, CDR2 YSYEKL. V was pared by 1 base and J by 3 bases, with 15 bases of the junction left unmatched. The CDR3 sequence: CASSQGGYRLGLAGYTGELFF. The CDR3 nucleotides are TGCGCCAGCAGCCAAGGGGGTTACAGGTTAGGACTAGCGGGATACACCGGGGAGCTGTTTTTT.

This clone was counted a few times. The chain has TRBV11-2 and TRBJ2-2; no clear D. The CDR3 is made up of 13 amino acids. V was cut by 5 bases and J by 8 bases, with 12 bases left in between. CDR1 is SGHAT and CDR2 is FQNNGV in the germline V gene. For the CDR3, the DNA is TGTGCCAGCAGCCCACACCCGTCAGGGGAGCTGTTTTTT. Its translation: CASSPHPSGELFF.

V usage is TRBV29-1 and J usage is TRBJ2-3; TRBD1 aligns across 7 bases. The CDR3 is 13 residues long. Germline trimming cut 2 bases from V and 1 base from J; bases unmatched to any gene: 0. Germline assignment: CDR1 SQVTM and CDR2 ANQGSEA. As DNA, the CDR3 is TGCAGCGTTGAACAGGGGGGCACAGATACGCAGTATTTT. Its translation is CSVEQGGTDTQYF.

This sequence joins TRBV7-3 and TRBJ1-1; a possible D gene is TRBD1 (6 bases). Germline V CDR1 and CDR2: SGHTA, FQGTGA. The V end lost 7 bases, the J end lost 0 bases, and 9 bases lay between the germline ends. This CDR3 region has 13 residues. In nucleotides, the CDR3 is TGTGCCAGCAAACAGGGTCTGAACACTGAAGCTTTCTTT. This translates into CASKQGLNTEAFF.

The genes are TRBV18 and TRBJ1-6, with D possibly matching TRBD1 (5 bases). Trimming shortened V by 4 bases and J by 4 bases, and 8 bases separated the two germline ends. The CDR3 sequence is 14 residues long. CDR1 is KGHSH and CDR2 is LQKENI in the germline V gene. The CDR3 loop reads CASSQDRYNSPLHF. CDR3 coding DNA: TGTGCCAGCTCACAAGACAGATATAATTCACCCCTCCACTTT.

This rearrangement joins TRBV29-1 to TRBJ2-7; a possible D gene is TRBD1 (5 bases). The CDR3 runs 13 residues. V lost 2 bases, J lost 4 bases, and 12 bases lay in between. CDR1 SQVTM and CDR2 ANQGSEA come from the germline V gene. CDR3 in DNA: TGCAGCGTTGAAAGCCGGCAGGGATACGAGCAGTACTTC. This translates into CSVESRQGYEQYF.

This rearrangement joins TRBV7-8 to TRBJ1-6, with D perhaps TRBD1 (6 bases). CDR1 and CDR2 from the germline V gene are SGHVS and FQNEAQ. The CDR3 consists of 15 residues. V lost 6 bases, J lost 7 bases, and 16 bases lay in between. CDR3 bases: TGTGCCAGCAGTACAGGGAGGGGTTGGAATTCACCCCTCCACTTT. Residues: CASSTGRGWNSPLHF.

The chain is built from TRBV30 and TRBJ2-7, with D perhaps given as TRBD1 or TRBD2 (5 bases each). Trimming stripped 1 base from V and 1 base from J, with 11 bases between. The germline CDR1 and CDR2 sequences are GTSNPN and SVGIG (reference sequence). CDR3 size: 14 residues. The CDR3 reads CAWSGGVGSYEQYF. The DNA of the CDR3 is TGTGCCTGGAGTGGAGGGGTGGGATCCTACGAGCAGTACTTC.

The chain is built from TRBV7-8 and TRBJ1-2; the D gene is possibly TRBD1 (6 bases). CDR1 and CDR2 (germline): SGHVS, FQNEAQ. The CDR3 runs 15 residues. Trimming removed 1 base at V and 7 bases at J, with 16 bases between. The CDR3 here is CASSLEGRGASGYTF. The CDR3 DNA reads TGTGCCAGCAGCTTAGAGGGCAGGGGAGCTTCTGGCTACACCTTC.

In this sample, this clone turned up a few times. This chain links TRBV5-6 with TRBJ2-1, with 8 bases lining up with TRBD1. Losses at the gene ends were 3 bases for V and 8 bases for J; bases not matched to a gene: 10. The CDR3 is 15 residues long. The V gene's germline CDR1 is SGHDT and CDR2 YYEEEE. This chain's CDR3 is CASSYRRTGSDEQFF. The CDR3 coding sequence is TGTGCCAGCAGCTATAGACGGACAGGGAGCGATGAGCAGTTCTTC.

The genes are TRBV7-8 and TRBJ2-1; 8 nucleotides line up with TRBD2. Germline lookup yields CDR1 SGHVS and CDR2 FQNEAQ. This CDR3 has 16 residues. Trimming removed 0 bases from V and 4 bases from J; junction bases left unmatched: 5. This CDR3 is CASSLAFGGAYNEQFF. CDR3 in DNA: TGTGCCAGCAGCTTAGCGTTCGGGGGGGCGTACAATGAGCAGTTCTTC.

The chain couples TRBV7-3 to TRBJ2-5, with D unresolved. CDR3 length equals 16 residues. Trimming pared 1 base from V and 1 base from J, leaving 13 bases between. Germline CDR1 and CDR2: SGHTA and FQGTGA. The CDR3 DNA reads TGTGCCAGCAGCTTAAGGGCTTCCAGGCTCCAAGAGACCCAGTACTTC. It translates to CASSLRASRLQETQYF.

CDR3 region: CASSSGQGYNSPLHF. The CDR3 DNA is TGTGCCAGCAGTTCGGGACAGGGTTACAATTCACCCCTCCACTTT. The chain links TRBV27 to TRBJ1-6; TRBD1 matches 9 bases. The trim removed 4 bases at V and 7 bases at J, leaving 5 bases unmatched. The CDR3 has 15 residues. CDR1 MNHEY and CDR2 SMNVEV come from the germline V gene (reference sequence).

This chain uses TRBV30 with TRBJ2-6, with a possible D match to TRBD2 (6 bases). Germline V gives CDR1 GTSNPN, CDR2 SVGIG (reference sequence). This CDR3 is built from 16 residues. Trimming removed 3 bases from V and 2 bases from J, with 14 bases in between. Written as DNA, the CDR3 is TGTGCCTGGAGGAGAGGAGGGATGACTGGGGCCAACGTCCTGACTTTC. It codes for CAWRRGGMTGANVLTF.

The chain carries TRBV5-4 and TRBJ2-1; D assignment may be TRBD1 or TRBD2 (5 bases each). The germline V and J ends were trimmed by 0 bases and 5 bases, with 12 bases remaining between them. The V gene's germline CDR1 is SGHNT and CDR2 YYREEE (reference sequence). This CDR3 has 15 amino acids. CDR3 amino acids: CASSLGGVSDNEQFF. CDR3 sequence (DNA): TGTGCCAGCAGCTTGGGAGGGGTCTCTGACAATGAGCAGTTCTTC.

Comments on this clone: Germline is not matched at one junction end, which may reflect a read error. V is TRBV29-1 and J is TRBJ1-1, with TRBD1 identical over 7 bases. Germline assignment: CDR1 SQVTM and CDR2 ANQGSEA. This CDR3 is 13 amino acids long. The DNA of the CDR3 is TGCAGCGTTAAAGACAGGGAGGCCACTGAAGCTTTCTTT. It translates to CSVKDREATEAFF. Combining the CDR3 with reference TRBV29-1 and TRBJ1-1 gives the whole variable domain SAVISQKPSRDICQRGTSLTIQCQVDSQVTMMFWYRQQPGQSLTLIATANQGSEATYESGFVIDKFPISRPNLTFSTLTVSNMSPEDSSIYLCSVKDREATEAFFGQGTRLTVV.

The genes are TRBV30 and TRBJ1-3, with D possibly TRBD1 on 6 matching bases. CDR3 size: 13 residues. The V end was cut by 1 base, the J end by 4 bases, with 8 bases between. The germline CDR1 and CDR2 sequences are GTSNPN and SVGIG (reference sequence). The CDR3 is CAWSAGAGNTIYF. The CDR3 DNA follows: TGTGCCTGGAGTGCAGGGGCCGGAAACACCATATATTTT.

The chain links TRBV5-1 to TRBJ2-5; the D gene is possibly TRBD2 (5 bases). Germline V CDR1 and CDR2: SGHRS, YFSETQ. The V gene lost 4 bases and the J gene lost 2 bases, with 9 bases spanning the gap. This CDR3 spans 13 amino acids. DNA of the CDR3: TGCGCCAGCAGCCGCGGACTGCAAGAGACCCAGTACTTC. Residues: CASSRGLQETQYF.

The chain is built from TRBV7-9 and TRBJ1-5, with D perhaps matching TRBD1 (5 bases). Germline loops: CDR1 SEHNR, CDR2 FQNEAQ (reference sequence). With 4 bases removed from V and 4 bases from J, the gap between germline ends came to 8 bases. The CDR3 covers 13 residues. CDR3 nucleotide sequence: TGTGCCAGCAGCTCGGGGCCTAATCAGCCCCAGCATTTT. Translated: CASSSGPNQPQHF.

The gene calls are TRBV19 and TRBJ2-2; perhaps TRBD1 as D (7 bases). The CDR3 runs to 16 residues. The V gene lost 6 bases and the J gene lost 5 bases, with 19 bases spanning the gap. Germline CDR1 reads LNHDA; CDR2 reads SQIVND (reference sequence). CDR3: CASSLYRGGGTGELFF. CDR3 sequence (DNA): TGTGCCAGTAGCCTCTACAGGGGAGGAGGAACCGGGGAGCTGTTTTTT.

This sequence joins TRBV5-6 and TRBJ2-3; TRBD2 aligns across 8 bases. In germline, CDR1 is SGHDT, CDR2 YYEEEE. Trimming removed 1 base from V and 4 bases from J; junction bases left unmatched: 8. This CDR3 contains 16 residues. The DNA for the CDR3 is TGTGCCAGCAGCTTGTTACTAGCGGTGCGTTCAGATACGCAGTATTTT. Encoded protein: CASSLLLAVRSDTQYF.

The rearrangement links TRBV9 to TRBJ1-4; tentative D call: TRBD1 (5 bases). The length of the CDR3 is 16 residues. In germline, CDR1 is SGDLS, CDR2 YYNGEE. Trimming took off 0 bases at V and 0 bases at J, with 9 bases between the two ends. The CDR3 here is CASSVGGVATNEKLFF. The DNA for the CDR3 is TGTGCCAGCAGCGTAGGAGGGGTTGCAACTAATGAAAAACTGTTTTTT.

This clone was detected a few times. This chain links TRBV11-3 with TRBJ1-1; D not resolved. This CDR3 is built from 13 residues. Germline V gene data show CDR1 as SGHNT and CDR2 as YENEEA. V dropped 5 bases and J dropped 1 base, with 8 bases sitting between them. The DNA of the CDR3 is TGTGCCAGCAGCCAGACTGGGAACACTGAAGCTTTCTTT. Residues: CASSQTGNTEAFF.

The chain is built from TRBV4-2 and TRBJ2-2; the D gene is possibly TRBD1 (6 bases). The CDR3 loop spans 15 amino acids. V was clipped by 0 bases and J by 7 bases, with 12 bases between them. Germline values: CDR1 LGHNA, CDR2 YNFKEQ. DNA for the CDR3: TGTGCCAGCAGCCAAGAGGGGGCGCCCGGCGGGGAGCTGTTTTTT. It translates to CASSQEGAPGGELFF.

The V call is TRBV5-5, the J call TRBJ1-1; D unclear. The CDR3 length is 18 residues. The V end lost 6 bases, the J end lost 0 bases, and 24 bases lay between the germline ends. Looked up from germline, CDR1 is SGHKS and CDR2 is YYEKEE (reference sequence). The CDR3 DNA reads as TGTGCCAGCATAGAGAGGCTGCTCATGGGGAGATTGAACACTGAAGCTTTCTTT. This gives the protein CASIERLLMGRLNTEAFF.

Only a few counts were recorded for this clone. Here the CDR3 DNA reads TGTGCCAGCTCTCCAGACAGGAACAATCAGCCCCAGCATTTT. The encoded protein is CASSPDRNNQPQHF. The chain uses TRBV18 and TRBJ1-5; tentative D call: TRBD1 (6 bases). The length of the CDR3 is 14 residues. Germline CDR1 is KGHSH and CDR2 is LQKENI. V shed 6 bases and J shed 3 bases, with 12 bases lying between them.

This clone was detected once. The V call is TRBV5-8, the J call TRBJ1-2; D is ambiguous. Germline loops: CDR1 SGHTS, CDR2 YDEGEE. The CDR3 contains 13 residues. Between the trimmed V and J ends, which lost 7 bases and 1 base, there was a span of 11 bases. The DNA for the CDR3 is TGTGCCAGCTTTAAAACCAATAACTATGGCTACACCTTC. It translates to CASFKTNNYGYTF.

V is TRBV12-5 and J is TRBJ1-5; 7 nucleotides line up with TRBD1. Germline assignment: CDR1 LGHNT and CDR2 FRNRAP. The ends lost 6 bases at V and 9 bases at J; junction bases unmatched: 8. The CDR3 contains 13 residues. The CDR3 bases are TGTGCTAGTGGGAAAGAGGACAGGAGGCCCCAGCATTTT. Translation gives CASGKEDRRPQHF.

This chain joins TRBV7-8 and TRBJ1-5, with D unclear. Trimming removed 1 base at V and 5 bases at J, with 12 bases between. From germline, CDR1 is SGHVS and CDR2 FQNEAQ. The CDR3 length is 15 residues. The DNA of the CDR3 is TGTGCCAGCAGCTTAGAGGGCAGGCGGGATCAGCCCCAGCATTTT. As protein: CASSLEGRRDQPQHF.

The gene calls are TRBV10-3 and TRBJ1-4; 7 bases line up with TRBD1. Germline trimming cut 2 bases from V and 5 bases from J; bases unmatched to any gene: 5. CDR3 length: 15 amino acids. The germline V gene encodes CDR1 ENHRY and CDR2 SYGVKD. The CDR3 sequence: CAISETGTANEKLFF. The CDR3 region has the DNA TGTGCCATCAGTGAGACAGGGACAGCAAATGAAAAACTGTTTTTT.

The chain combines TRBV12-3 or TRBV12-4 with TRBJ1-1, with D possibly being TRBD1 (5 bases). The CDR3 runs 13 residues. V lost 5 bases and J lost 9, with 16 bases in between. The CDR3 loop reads CASSPQEGAKAFF. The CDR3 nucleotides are TGTGCCAGCAGTCCTCAGGAAGGGGCGAAAGCTTTCTTT.